The entry that follows covers one T cell receptor (beta chain) sequence. No antigen is known for it. These data originate in a study of post-analysis software for immune sequencing data. The CDR3 runs 14 residues. Between the trimmed V and J ends, which lost 3 bases and 4 bases, there was a span of 12 bases. Germline V gene lookup returns CDR1 ENHRY and CDR2 SYGVKD. Libraries were made from TCR beta cDNA, and they carried unique molecular identifiers. Each CDR3 protein gets one entry after TCRdb re-called the PCR reads with MiXCR. This table holds hundreds of thousands of distinct CDR3 sequences, approximately 60% found once. General study findings and limits: In patients, TRBV5-6, TRBV5-1 and TRBV20-1 belonged to 4 or 5 TRBV segments found more frequently than in controls. Analysis by F measure revealed that same-batch samples clustered strongly together.

This chain uses TRBV10-3 with TRBJ1-2, with D maybe TRBD1 (5 bases). This TCR was recovered from a girl aged 2 to 9 with multiple sclerosis. The sequenced material came from blood. CDR3 in DNA: TGTGCCATCAGTGATCCTCGGGACGGCTATGGCTACACCTTC. Protein: CAISDPRDGYGYTF.